This T cell receptor (beta chain) derives from a study of T and B cells in COVID-19 patients. Whole-study context: Recovered patients mostly had mild to moderate COVID-19 managed as outpatients.

Regarding the study as a whole: Clonality of TRB repertoires was high in active COVID-19; recovery brought above-healthy diversity and richness. Early severe-case samples and blood from mildly ill patients during symptoms were in short supply.

The CDR3 loop spans 14 amino acids. Germline V gene data show CDR1 as MNHEY and CDR2 as SVGAGI. V lost 6 bases and J lost 5; bases outside the gene matches: 9. Within the sample, this clonotype is medium-sized. The antigen is undetermined. TRB was amplified from about 260-540 ng of blood genomic DNA. BIOMED2 TRB-A/B primer pools were used in multiplex TRB PCR. TCRdb ran MiXCR on the multiplex PCR reads and lists one entry per CDR3 protein. The sample includes some 15,000 distinct CDR3 sequences, roughly a quarter seen only once; the top ten take about 3.1%. This chain joins TRBV6-5 and TRBJ2-7; TRBD1 matches at 8 bases. This receptor was identified in a human donor who had recovered from COVID-19. Material: blood. The CDR3 coding sequence is TGTGCCAGCAGCGGTCGACAGGGGCGCGACGAGCAGTACTTC. Translation gives CASSGRQGRDEQYF.